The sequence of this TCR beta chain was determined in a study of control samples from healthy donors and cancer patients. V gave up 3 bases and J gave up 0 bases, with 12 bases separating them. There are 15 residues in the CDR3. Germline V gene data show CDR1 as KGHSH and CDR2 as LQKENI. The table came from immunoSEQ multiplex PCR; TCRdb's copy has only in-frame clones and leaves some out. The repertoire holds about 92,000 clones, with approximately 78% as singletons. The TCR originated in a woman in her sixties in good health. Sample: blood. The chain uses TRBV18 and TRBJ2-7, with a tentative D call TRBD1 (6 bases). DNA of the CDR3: TGTGCCAGCTCACCCGGACAGTCTTCCTCCTACGAGCAGTACTTC. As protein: CASSPGQSSSYEQYF.